This is a list of T cell receptor beta chains from one sample in a study of T-cell memory formation after mild COVID-19. Via MiXCR, TCRdb re-called the 5' RACE reads, giving one row per CDR3 protein. In the table there are 250,000 or so distinct CDR3 sequences, 15% to 20% of which are singletons. The sample comprised PBMCs or a T cell subset sorted from them (not recorded which). The receptors come from a man younger than 35 who had mild COVID-19 (a few samples of this study predate the infection). Cell type and time point are not known. Both conserved end residues are trimmed from each CDR3.

CDR3 protein,J gene,V gene
ASSLSMNTGELF,TRBJ2-2,TRBV5-1
ASSFPVIGNTIY,TRBJ1-3,TRBV7-2
ASSQEARRATDTQY,TRBJ2-3,TRBV4-3
ASRGTSGFYEQY,TRBJ2-7,TRBV2
ASSRRDTTDTQY,TRBJ2-3,TRBV4-2
ASSYSVGVTGQSGVWDEQF,TRBJ2-1,TRBV6-2/TRBV6-3
ASSSRDWHQETQY,TRBJ2-5,TRBV7-2
ASIRRDKTYGYT,TRBJ1-2,TRBV6-1
ASSEVEKLF,TRBJ1-4,TRBV2
ASSSQALAVGEQY,TRBJ2-7,TRBV7-2
SASENTGDTGELF,TRBJ2-2,TRBV20-1
SAKGSSGDTGELF,TRBJ2-2,TRBV20-1
ASKATLEQF,TRBJ2-1,TRBV2
SARRTVNTGELF,TRBJ2-2,TRBV20-1
ASSLEECRGYT,TRBJ1-2,TRBV7-9
AHGGGSDTQY,TRBJ2-3,TRBV7-9
ASSPEGGHTEAF,TRBJ1-1,TRBV12-3/TRBV12-4